Presented here are 21 T cell receptor beta chains from one specimen sequenced in a study of OX40 agonist ivuxolimab in advanced cancers. Profiling relied on immunoSEQ multiplex PCR, and the TCRdb table lists in-frame clones only, not all of them. The data show around 56,000 clones, over 75% seen once. Sequenced here: CD4+ or CD8+ T cells sorted from blood, sampled in a trial of the OX40 agonist ivuxolimab. The source of these receptors is an adult with an advanced solid tumor such as melanoma, head and neck, liver or kidney cancer.

The V gene is TRBV11-3, the J gene TRBJ2-3; 8 nucleotides match TRBD2. CDR3 length equals 15 residues. The trim removed 4 bases at V and 4 bases at J, leaving 7 bases unmatched. Germline CDR1 and CDR2: SGHNT and YENEEA. This CDR3 reads CASSSGLAPPDTQYF. The CDR3 DNA follows: TGTGCCAGCAGCTCAGGACTAGCTCCCCCAGATACGCAGTATTTT. The full variable domain, completed using reference TRBV11-3 and TRBJ2-3, is EAGVVQSPRYKIIEKKQPVAFWCNPISGHNTLYWYLQNLGQGPELLIRYENEEAVDDSQLPKDRFSAERLKGVDSTLKIQPAELGDSAVYLCASSSGLAPPDTQYFGPGTRLTVL.

The chain is built from TRBV5-6 and TRBJ2-1, with TRBD2 as a possible D gene (6 bases). CDR1 SGHDT and CDR2 YYEEEE come from the germline V gene. Trimming took off 4 bases at V and 10 bases at J, with 12 bases between the two ends. This CDR3 has 12 residues. CDR3: CASSPLGREQFF. CDR3 sequence (DNA): TGTGCCAGCAGCCCACTAGGGAGGGAGCAGTTCTTC.

This clone was counted a single time. CDR3: CASSPPGGGYGYTF. CDR3 bases: TGTGCCAGCTCACCACCAGGGGGAGGCTATGGCTACACCTTC. This sequence joins TRBV18 and TRBJ1-2, with D perhaps matching TRBD1 (6 bases). V lost 0 bases and J 4 bases, leaving 9 bases between the germline ends. The germline CDR1 and CDR2 sequences are KGHSH and LQKENI. This CDR3 contains 14 residues.

The J gene is TRBJ2-3, the V gene TRBV28, with TRBD2 identical over 14 bases. CDR1 and CDR2 from the germline V gene are MDHEN and SYDVKM. V trimming: 6 bases; J trimming: 5 bases; junction bases outside the gene matches: 4. CDR3 length: 15 residues. In DNA, the CDR3 is TGTGCCAGCAGGACTAGCGGGAGGGCCATAGATACGCAGTATTTT. Amino acid sequence: CASRTSGRAIDTQYF.

This clone turned up a few times. The chain links TRBV5-1 to TRBJ2-3; 9 positions match TRBD2. With V trimmed by 3 bases and J by 6 bases, 11 bases remained unmatched. The CDR3 totals 16 residues. Germline V gene lookup returns CDR1 SGHRS and CDR2 YFSETQ. The CDR3 DNA sequence: TGCGCCAGCAGCTCGATAGCGGGGGAACTTCCGGATACGCAGTATTTT. Amino acid sequence: CASSSIAGELPDTQYF.

This clone was recorded only once. This sequence joins TRBV10-3 and TRBJ1-1; TRBD1 matches 7 bases. CDR1 and CDR2 from the germline V gene are ENHRY and SYGVKD. After removal of 2 bases from V and 5 bases from J, the junction contained 11 bases not matched to a gene. The CDR3 has 16 amino acids. The CDR3 protein is CAISEGATGRKTEAFF. CDR3 sequence (DNA): TGTGCCATCAGTGAGGGGGCGACAGGGAGAAAGACTGAAGCTTTCTTT.

The chain is built from TRBV2 and TRBJ1-2; no clear D. V lost 7 bases, J lost 8 bases, and 14 bases lay in between. The V gene's germline CDR1 is SNHLY and CDR2 FYNNEI. CDR3 length: 12 residues. This chain's CDR3 is CASTQEGRGYTF. CDR3 nucleotides: TGTGCCAGCACCCAAGAAGGGAGAGGCTACACCTTC.

J is TRBJ1-1 and V is TRBV7-8; no firm D call. Germline V CDR1 and CDR2: SGHVS, FQNEAQ. CDR3 length: 17 residues. Deletions cut 1 base from V and 12 bases from J, with 27 bases between. CDR3 nucleotide sequence: TGTGCCAGCAGCTTAGAATTCTCTGGACGGGGTCGAGGTGAGACTTTCTTT. As protein: CASSLEFSGRGRGETFF.

On this clone itself: Germline and junction disagree at one end, which may indicate a read error. The gene calls are TRBV11-2 and TRBJ2-5; 9 nucleotides line up with TRBD2. The CDR3 consists of 15 residues. In germline, CDR1 is SGHAT, CDR2 FQNNGV. The CDR3 protein is CASSLTTSGQETRYF. CDR3 DNA: TGTGCCAGCAGCTTAACGACTAGCGGCCAAGAGACCCGGTACTTC.

The chain has TRBV6-5 and TRBJ1-3, with a tentative D call TRBD1 (5 bases). Trimming shortened V by 4 bases and J by 3 bases, and 10 bases separated the two germline ends. The CDR3 runs to 14 residues. Per the germline V gene, CDR1 is MNHEY and CDR2 is SVGAGI. The CDR3 sequence: CASSLSRVGNTIYF. CDR3 DNA: TGTGCCAGCAGTTTAAGCAGGGTTGGAAACACCATATATTTT.

This clone was seen only a few times. This chain joins TRBV6-4 and TRBJ2-3; 8 nucleotides align to TRBD1. Germline trimming cut 5 bases from V and 2 bases from J; bases unmatched to any gene: 9. Germline V gives CDR1 MRHNA, CDR2 SNTAGT. CDR3 size: 16 residues. CDR3 amino acids: CASSLGQGSDTDTQYF. Written as DNA, the CDR3 is TGTGCCAGCAGTCTAGGACAGGGTTCGGACACAGATACGCAGTATTTT.

CDR3 sequence: CASRPTGGRSQPQHF. The CDR3 nucleotides are TGTGCCAGCAGGCCGACAGGGGGACGGAGTCAGCCCCAGCATTTT. The chain carries TRBV2 and TRBJ1-5; 9 positions match TRBD1. From germline, CDR1 is SNHLY and CDR2 FYNNEI. This CDR3 contains 15 residues. The V segment lost 6 bases and the J segment 6 bases; nucleotides outside the gene matches: 9.

The chain employs TRBV19 and TRBJ2-4; D ambiguous. Trimming stripped 5 bases from V and 9 bases from J, with 14 bases between. The CDR3 has 13 residues. CDR1 and CDR2 from the germline V gene are LNHDA and SQIVND (reference sequence). The DNA of the CDR3 is TGTGCCAGTAGTCTCCGGTCCGGAAGCATTCAGTACTTC. Residues: CASSLRSGSIQYF.

V usage is TRBV27 and J usage is TRBJ1-5; no clear D gene. Germline V CDR1 and CDR2: MNHEY, SMNVEV (reference sequence). V was pared by 0 bases and J by 7 bases, with 13 bases between. CDR3 length: 15 amino acids. The CDR3 region has the DNA TGTGCCAGCAGTTTATCAGGGCTGTCCAGCCAGCCCCAGCATTTT. It yields the protein CASSLSGLSSQPQHF.

The CDR3 sequence is CASSPGGLAGGPGETQYF. DNA for the CDR3: TGTGCCAGCAGCCCCGGGGGACTAGCGGGAGGGCCGGGTGAGACCCAGTACTTC. The chain uses TRBV7-6 and TRBJ2-5; 16 bases fit TRBD2. Germline lookup yields CDR1 SGHVS and CDR2 FNYEAQ. This CDR3 region has 18 residues. V trimming: 5 bases; J trimming: 5 bases; junction bases outside the gene matches: 11.

CDR3 in DNA: TGTGCCAGCAGTTTGGGGGGACAGGGGAATCAGCCCCAGCATTTT. It specifies CASSLGGQGNQPQHF. The chain joins TRBV28 to TRBJ1-5, with 10 bases fitting TRBD1. There are 15 residues in the CDR3. Trimming removed 3 bases from V and 4 bases from J; junction bases left unmatched: 3. CDR1 and CDR2 from the germline V gene are MDHEN and SYDVKM.

Regarding this clone: This CDR3 is also generated by other DNA sequences in the sample. V and J are TRBV6-1 and TRBJ1-2, with D uncertain. The germline CDR1 and CDR2 sequences are MNHNS and SASEGT. V lost 6 bases and J lost 7, with 6 bases in between. The CDR3 sequence is 10 residues long. This CDR3 reads CASRRGGYTF. The CDR3, as DNA: TGTGCCAGCAGGAGAGGTGGCTACACCTTC.

The chain has TRBV7-2 and TRBJ2-1; D remains unclear. The CDR3 runs 15 residues. V was pared by 1 base and J by 0 bases, with 7 bases between. Germline CDR1 is SGHTA and CDR2 is FQGNSA. This CDR3 reads CASSLGLSSYNEQFF. The CDR3 DNA reads TGTGCCAGCAGCTTAGGCCTGAGCTCCTACAATGAGCAGTTCTTC. The whole variable domain, remainder taken from reference TRBV7-2 and TRBJ2-1, is GAGVSQSPSNKVTEKGKDVELRCDPISGHTALYWYRQSLGQGLEFLIYFQGNSAPDKSGLPSDRFSAERTGGSVSTLTIQRTQQEDSAVYLCASSLGLSSYNEQFFGPGTRLTVL.

Note on this clone: Compared with germline, one end of the junction differs, possibly owing to a read error. V gene TRBV6-5 combines with J gene TRBJ2-7; D is perhaps TRBD2 (5 bases). CDR3 length: 12 amino acids. Germline V gene sequence: CDR1 MNHEY, CDR2 SVGAGI. In DNA, the CDR3 is TGTCCCAGCGTCGGGAACTCCTACGAGCAGTACTTC. Protein sequence: CPSVGNSYEQYF.

This chain connects TRBV5-1 to TRBJ2-2; D is possibly TRBD1 (6 bases). CDR1 and CDR2 from the germline V gene are SGHRS and YFSETQ. CDR3 length: 17 amino acids. Deletions cut 4 bases from V and 4 bases from J, with 20 bases between. This chain's CDR3 is CASSRRTTGRITGELFF. CDR3 nucleotide sequence: TGCGCCAGCAGCCGACGAACGACAGGAAGGATCACCGGGGAGCTGTTTTTT.

V is TRBV2 and J is TRBJ2-1, with 10 bases aligning to TRBD1. CDR3 size: 16 residues. Trimming removed 6 bases from V and 8 bases from J; junction bases left unmatched: 13. Germline loops: CDR1 SNHLY, CDR2 FYNNEI. In DNA, the CDR3 is TGTGCCAGCAGCGGATTCCGGGACAGGGGCGATGATGAGCAGTTCTTC. Protein: CASSGFRDRGDDEQFF.